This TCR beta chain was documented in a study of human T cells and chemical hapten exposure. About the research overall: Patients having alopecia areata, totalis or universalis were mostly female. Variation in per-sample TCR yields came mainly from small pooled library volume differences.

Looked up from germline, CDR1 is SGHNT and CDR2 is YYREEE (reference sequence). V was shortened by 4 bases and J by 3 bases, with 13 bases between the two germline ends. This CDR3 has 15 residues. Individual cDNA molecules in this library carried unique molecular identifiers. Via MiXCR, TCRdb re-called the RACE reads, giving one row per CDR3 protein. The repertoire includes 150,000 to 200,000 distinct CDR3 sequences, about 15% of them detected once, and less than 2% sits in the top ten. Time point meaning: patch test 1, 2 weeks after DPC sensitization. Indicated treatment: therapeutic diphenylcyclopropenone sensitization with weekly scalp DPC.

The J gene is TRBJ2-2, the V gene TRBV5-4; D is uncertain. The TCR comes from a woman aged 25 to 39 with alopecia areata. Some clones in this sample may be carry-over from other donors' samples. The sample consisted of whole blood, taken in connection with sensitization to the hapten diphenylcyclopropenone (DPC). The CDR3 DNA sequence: TGTGCCAGCAGCCCGCGAGCAGGATACACCGGGGAGCTGTTTTTT. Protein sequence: CASSPRAGYTGELFF.